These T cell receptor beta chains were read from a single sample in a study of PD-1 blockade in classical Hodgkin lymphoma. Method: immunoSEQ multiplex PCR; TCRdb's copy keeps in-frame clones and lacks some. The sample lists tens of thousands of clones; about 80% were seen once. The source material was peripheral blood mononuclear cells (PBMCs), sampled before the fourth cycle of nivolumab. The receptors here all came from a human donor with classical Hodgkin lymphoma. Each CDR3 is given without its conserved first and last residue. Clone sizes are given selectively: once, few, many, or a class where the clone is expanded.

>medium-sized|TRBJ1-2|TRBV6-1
ASSEGAGAEGYT
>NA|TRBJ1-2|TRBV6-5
ASSYGGQGNYGYT
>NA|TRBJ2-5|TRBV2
ASSARGAGETQY
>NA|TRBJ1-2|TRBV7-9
ASSLMQGYGYT
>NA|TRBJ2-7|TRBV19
ASALDRYYEQY
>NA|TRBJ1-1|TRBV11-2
ASSLFRTGNTEAF
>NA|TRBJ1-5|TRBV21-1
ASSRRGGYQPQH
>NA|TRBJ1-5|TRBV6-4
ASSEVPNQPQH
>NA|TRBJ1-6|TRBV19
ASTGTSPEPYNSPLH
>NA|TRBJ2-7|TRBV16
ASSQLGWGQGERDFYEQY
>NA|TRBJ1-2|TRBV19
ASNWGRGQKGYT
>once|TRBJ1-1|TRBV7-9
ASSLSAPEAF
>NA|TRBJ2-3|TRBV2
ASSERGSAGGTDTQY
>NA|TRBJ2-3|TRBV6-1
ASSPTGGGTDTQY
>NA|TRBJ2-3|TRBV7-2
ASQLGGALTQY
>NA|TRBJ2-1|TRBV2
ASSEQEQF
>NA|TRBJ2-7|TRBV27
ASGLAKNYEQY
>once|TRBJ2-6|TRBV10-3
AISETSGSKSGANVLT
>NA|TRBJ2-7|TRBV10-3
AIAPGQGAYEQY
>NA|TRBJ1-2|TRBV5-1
ASSLGTARDYGYT
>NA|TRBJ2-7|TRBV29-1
SVDSSYEQY
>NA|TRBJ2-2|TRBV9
ASSVAGRVSTGELF
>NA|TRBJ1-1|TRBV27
ASKMIGTATEAF
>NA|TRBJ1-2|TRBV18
ASSPRIGQLNYGYT
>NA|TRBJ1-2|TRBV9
ASNRDRGNYGYT
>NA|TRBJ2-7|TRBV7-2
ASSRDRVVEQY
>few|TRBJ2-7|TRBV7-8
ACEDRGSSHEQY
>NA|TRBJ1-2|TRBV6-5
ASSHYGYT
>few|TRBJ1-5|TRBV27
ASKPGTGSNQPQH
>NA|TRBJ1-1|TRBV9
ASSVGGTGGTEAF
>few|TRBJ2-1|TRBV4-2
ASSQDVSEQF
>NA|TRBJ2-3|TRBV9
ASSVALGTDTQY
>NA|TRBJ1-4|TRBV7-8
ASSLVREKLF
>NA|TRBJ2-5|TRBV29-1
SVDRVQETQY
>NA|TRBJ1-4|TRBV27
ASNEGGGGKLF
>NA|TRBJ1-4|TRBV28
ASSPPGTGPKLF
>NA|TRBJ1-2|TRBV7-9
ASSPEAGFNGYGYT
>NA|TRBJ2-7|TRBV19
ASSIGPGGGSSYEQY
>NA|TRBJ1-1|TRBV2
ASSLQGADTEAF
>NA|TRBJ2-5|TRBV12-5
ASGLGTALETQY
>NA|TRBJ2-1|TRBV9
ASSVGLSSYNEQF
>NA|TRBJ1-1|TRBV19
ASSIVSAEAF
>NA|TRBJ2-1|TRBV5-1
ASSRSRDSLGQNNEQF
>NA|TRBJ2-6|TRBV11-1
ASSSTGSGANVLT
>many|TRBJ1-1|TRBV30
AWSVRENTEAF
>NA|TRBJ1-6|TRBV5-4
ASSLGGPLH
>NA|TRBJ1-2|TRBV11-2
ASSWGRLGYGYT
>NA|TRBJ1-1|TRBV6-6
ASNGYVDNTEAF
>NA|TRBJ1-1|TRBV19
ASSMGRQGARQAF
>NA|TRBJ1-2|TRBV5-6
ASSLRTGEYGGYT